The rows below give T cell receptor beta chains drawn from one sample of a study of vaccination and CD4 T cells after COVID-19. In TCRdb, the PCR reads were re-called with MiXCR into one record per CDR3 protein. The table includes about 18,000 distinct CDR3 sequences, around two fifths detected once. What these receptors recognize is not known. Source material: CD4+ T cells from blood, cultured in vitro. Every receptor here comes from a human donor who had recovered from COVID-19. CDR3s include the opening cysteine and the closing phenylalanine or tryptophan. D genes are given only for firm matches. Clone size, where shown, is once, few, many, or a class for clones that have expanded.

J: TRBJ2-5; length: 17; V: TRBV30; D: TRBD2; size: -; CDR3: CAWNPRTSGRALETQYF; DNA: TGTGCCTGGAATCCCCGGACTAGCGGGAGGGCCCTAGAGACCCAGTACTTC
J: TRBJ1-4; length: 13; V: TRBV10-3; D: -; size: few; CDR3: CAISEHRNEKLFF; DNA: TGTGCCATCAGTGAACACAGGAATGAAAAACTGTTTTTT
J: TRBJ1-2; length: 11; V: TRBV30; D: TRBD1; size: -; CDR3: CAWGQVYGYTF; DNA: TGTGCCTGGGGACAGGTTTATGGCTACACCTTC
J: TRBJ2-5; length: 13; V: TRBV27; D: TRBD2; size: -; CDR3: CASGLAGVETQYF; DNA: TGTGCCAGCGGACTAGCGGGAGTGGAGACCCAGTACTTC
J: TRBJ2-3; length: 13; V: TRBV20-1; D: -; size: large; CDR3: CSAVARGADTQYF; DNA: TGCAGTGCTGTAGCCCGCGGTGCGGATACGCAGTATTTT
J: TRBJ2-7; length: 13; V: TRBV5-1; D: -; size: -; CDR3: CASSSARHYEQYF; DNA: TGCGCCAGCAGCTCCGCGCGCCACTACGAGCAGTACTTC
J: TRBJ2-7; length: 15; V: TRBV2; D: TRBD2; size: -; CDR3: CASSPPGTSVYEQYF; DNA: TGTGCCAGCAGCCCCCCCGGGACTAGCGTTTACGAGCAGTACTTC
J: TRBJ1-6; length: 19; V: TRBV20-1; D: TRBD1; size: -; CDR3: CSARDGTGGWDSYNSPLHF; DNA: TGCAGTGCTAGAGACGGGACAGGGGGCTGGGACTCCTATAATTCACCCCTCCACTTT
J: TRBJ1-1; length: 15; V: TRBV30; D: -; size: few; CDR3: CAWTPLIRRDTEAFF; DNA: TGTGCCTGGACCCCCCTAATTCGCAGGGACACTGAAGCTTTCTTT
J: TRBJ1-2; length: 14; V: TRBV28; D: -; size: -; CDR3: CASSRGGANYGYTF; DNA: TGTGCCAGCAGTCGAGGAGGAGCTAACTATGGCTACACCTTC
J: TRBJ2-1; length: 16; V: TRBV9; D: TRBD2; size: -; CDR3: CASSVAGGLAGDEQFF; DNA: TGTGCCAGCAGCGTAGCGGGAGGGCTAGCGGGAGATGAGCAGTTCTTC
J: TRBJ2-3; length: 15; V: TRBV7-9; D: -; size: -; CDR3: CASSPGTLSTDTQYF; DNA: TGTGCCAGCAGCCCTGGGACACTTAGCACAGATACGCAGTATTTT
J: TRBJ2-5; length: 19; V: TRBV6-2/TRBV6-3; D: TRBD2; size: once; CDR3: CASSYSGLERSYNRATQHF; DNA: TGTGCCAGCAGTTACTCGGGACTAGAACGGTCCTACAATCGGGCGACCCAGCACTTC
J: TRBJ1-2; length: 14; V: TRBV28; D: -; size: -; CDR3: CASNLGGTLRGYTF; DNA: TGTGCCAGCAACTTGGGGGGGACGCTACGGGGCTACACCTTC
J: TRBJ2-7; length: 14; V: TRBV19; D: -; size: -; CDR3: CASSKASQNYEQYF; DNA: TGTGCCAGTAGTAAGGCCTCCCAGAACTACGAGCAGTACTTC
J: TRBJ2-5; length: 15; V: TRBV7-6; D: -; size: few; CDR3: CASSLGSGRQETQYF; DNA: TGTGCCAGCAGCTTAGGTTCGGGCAGACAAGAGACCCAGTACTTC
J: TRBJ1-1; length: 15; V: TRBV6-1; D: TRBD1; size: few; CDR3: CASSDLKTGGSEAFF; DNA: TGTGCCAGCAGTGATCTTAAGACAGGGGGCTCTGAAGCTTTCTTT
J: TRBJ2-3; length: 14; V: TRBV5-5; D: -; size: -; CDR3: CASSLPGGTDTQYF; DNA: TGTGCCAGCAGCTTGCCAGGGGGCACAGATACGCAGTATTTT
J: TRBJ1-1; length: 15; V: TRBV5-1; D: -; size: -; CDR3: CASSTDGQPNTEAFF; DNA: TGCGCCAGCAGCACCGATGGACAACCGAACACTGAAGCTTTCTTT
J: TRBJ1-4; length: 15; V: TRBV24-1; D: -; size: -; CDR3: CATGDVKGVNEKLFF; DNA: TGTGCCACTGGGGACGTCAAGGGGGTTAATGAAAAACTGTTTTTT
J: TRBJ2-2; length: 15; V: TRBV12-3/TRBV12-4; D: -; size: -; CDR3: CASSFDYPGAGELFF; DNA: TGTGCCAGCAGCTTTGACTACCCCGGGGCCGGGGAGCTGTTTTTT
J: TRBJ1-5; length: 14; V: TRBV12-3/TRBV12-4; D: -; size: few; CDR3: CASRGTVSNQPQHF; DNA: TGTGCCAGCCGGGGGACCGTTAGCAATCAGCCCCAGCATTTT
J: TRBJ2-1; length: 15; V: TRBV6-5; D: TRBD1; size: -; CDR3: CASSFPGQGIDEQFF; DNA: TGTGCCAGCAGTTTTCCGGGACAGGGGATCGATGAGCAGTTCTTC
J: TRBJ2-5; length: 13; V: TRBV5-1; D: TRBD1; size: few; CDR3: CATRDSEEETQYF; DNA: TGCGCCACCCGGGACAGTGAAGAAGAGACCCAGTACTTC
J: TRBJ1-5; length: 12; V: TRBV5-6; D: -; size: -; CDR3: CASSFFGQPQHF; DNA: TGTGCCAGCAGCTTTTTCGGTCAGCCCCAGCATTTT
J: TRBJ2-5; length: 16; V: TRBV30; D: -; size: few; CDR3: CAWNNWGAKYQETQYF; DNA: TGTGCCTGGAATAATTGGGGGGCGAAGTACCAAGAGACCCAGTACTTC
J: TRBJ1-4; length: 15; V: TRBV27; D: -; size: -; CDR3: CASSTEDSEREKLFF; DNA: TGTGCCAGCAGCACCGAGGACAGCGAGAGAGAAAAACTGTTTTTT
J: TRBJ1-5; length: 20; V: TRBV28; D: -; size: few; CDR3: CASSPDYLSGQEYSNQPQHF; DNA: TGTGCCAGCAGCCCTGATTACCTAAGTGGGCAGGAGTATAGCAATCAGCCCCAGCATTTT
J: TRBJ1-2; length: 12; V: TRBV5-4; D: -; size: -; CDR3: CASSLRHYGYTF; DNA: TGTGCCAGCAGCTTGAGGCACTATGGCTACACCTTC
J: TRBJ2-1; length: 15; V: TRBV7-9; D: TRBD2; size: -; CDR3: CASSLLAKSYNEQFF; DNA: TGTGCCAGCAGCCTACTAGCGAAGTCCTACAATGAGCAGTTCTTC
J: TRBJ2-2; length: 14; V: TRBV19; D: -; size: few; CDR3: CASRGRANTGELFF; DNA: TGTGCCAGTCGAGGGCGCGCGAACACCGGGGAGCTGTTTTTT
J: TRBJ2-7; length: 15; V: TRBV7-3; D: -; size: -; CDR3: CASSLFGGDWNEQYF; DNA: TGTGCCAGCAGCTTATTCGGGGGCGACTGGAACGAGCAGTACTTC
J: TRBJ1-5; length: 13; V: TRBV6-1; D: -; size: -; CDR3: CASSDTIYQPQHF; DNA: TGTGCCAGCAGTGACACCATTTATCAGCCCCAGCATTTT
J: TRBJ2-5; length: 12; V: TRBV6-1; D: -; size: few; CDR3: CASSDAGKTQYF; DNA: TGTGCCAGCAGTGATGCTGGGAAGACCCAGTACTTC
J: TRBJ2-7; length: 18; V: TRBV6-5; D: TRBD2; size: -; CDR3: CASSYSGTSGRHSYEQYF; DNA: TGTGCCAGCAGTTACTCGGGAACTAGCGGGAGGCACTCCTACGAGCAGTACTTC
J: TRBJ1-1; length: 10; V: TRBV28; D: -; size: few; CDR3: CASGRNEAFF; DNA: TGTGCCAGCGGACGGAATGAAGCTTTCTTT
J: TRBJ2-1; length: 11; V: TRBV6-1; D: -; size: -; CDR3: CASVADNEQFF; DNA: TGTGCCAGCGTAGCGGACAATGAGCAGTTCTTC
J: TRBJ2-5; length: 15; V: TRBV20-1; D: TRBD2; size: few; CDR3: CSASSGLARQETQYF; DNA: TGCAGTGCTAGCTCCGGACTAGCGAGACAAGAGACCCAGTACTTC
J: TRBJ1-5; length: 17; V: TRBV7-9; D: -; size: -; CDR3: CARDGARTIDSNQPQHF; DNA: TGTGCCAGGGACGGGGCAAGGACTATAGATAGCAATCAGCCCCAGCATTTT
J: TRBJ2-5; length: 15; V: TRBV18; D: TRBD1; size: -; CDR3: CASSLTGGYAETQYF; DNA: TGTGCCAGCTCACTGACAGGGGGTTATGCAGAGACCCAGTACTTC
J: TRBJ2-7; length: 15; V: TRBV7-2; D: TRBD2; size: -; CDR3: CASRTLTGGGYEQYF; DNA: TGTGCCAGCAGAACCCTCACGGGAGGAGGGTACGAGCAGTACTTC
J: TRBJ1-1; length: 14; V: TRBV19; D: -; size: large; CDR3: CASSHPYGSTEAFF; DNA: TGTGCCAGTAGCCACCCATACGGGAGTACTGAAGCTTTCTTT
J: TRBJ1-5; length: 21; V: TRBV28; D: -; size: -; CDR3: CASTLRRRKTTTGAINQPQHF; DNA: TGTGCCAGCACCCTACGGAGGAGGAAAACCACGACAGGAGCTATCAATCAGCCCCAGCATTTT
J: TRBJ2-2; length: 14; V: TRBV6-1; D: -; size: -; CDR3: CASSEAGDTGELFF; DNA: TGTGCCAGCAGTGAAGCGGGAGACACCGGGGAGCTGTTTTTT
J: TRBJ1-1; length: 14; V: TRBV20-1; D: TRBD1; size: medium-sized; CDR3: CSAPGQGLYTEAFF; DNA: TGCAGTGCGCCCGGACAGGGCTTGTACACTGAAGCTTTCTTT
J: TRBJ2-5; length: 17; V: TRBV6-5; D: -; size: few; CDR3: CASSYGRGWSEGETQYF; DNA: TGTGCCAGCAGTTATGGCCGGGGATGGAGTGAGGGTGAGACCCAGTACTTC
J: TRBJ2-1; length: 12; V: TRBV15; D: -; size: few; CDR3: CATSWGPNEQFF; DNA: TGTGCCACCAGTTGGGGTCCCAATGAGCAGTTCTTC
J: TRBJ2-1; length: 14; V: TRBV25-1; D: -; size: -; CDR3: CASSELAPNNEQFF; DNA: TGTGCCAGCAGTGAATTGGCCCCGAACAATGAGCAGTTCTTC
J: TRBJ2-7; length: 14; V: TRBV20-1; D: TRBD1; size: -; CDR3: CSARTGQGMYEQYF; DNA: TGCAGTGCTAGAACGGGACAGGGTATGTACGAGCAGTACTTC